One T cell receptor (beta chain) is described in this entry. Its antigen is still unknown. The sample's time point: cycle 4 day 1 (C4D1), after five to seven weeks of nivolumab. Relapses following autologous stem cell transplantation were seen in all patients, with brentuximab vedotin exposure varying. Magnetic negative selection of thawed PBMCs was the method by which CD4+ T cells were purified. This record comes from a study of PD-1 blockade in classical Hodgkin lymphoma. Across the study: Every 2 weeks, patients got 3 mg/kg intravenous nivolumab.

Study-level results: The CD4+ diversity rise by C4D1 was clearest in complete responders. Healthy donors reportedly exceeded newly diagnosed patients in baseline TCR diversity. Repertoires differed for reasons still undefined, possibly disease activity or prior therapy.

Germline V CDR1 and CDR2: MGHDK, SYGVNS. Trimming stripped 4 bases from V and 5 bases from J, with 17 bases between. This CDR3 contains 15 residues. The data were produced by immunoSEQ multiplex PCR, yet TCRdb's version contains in-frame clones alone and is incomplete. This repertoire shows tens of thousands of clones, 70% to 90% found once; its top ten account for about 0.45%. This sequence joins TRBV25-1 and TRBJ1-1, with TRBD1 as a possible D gene (5 bases). The receptor's source is a human donor with classical Hodgkin lymphoma. The starting material was CD4+ T cells from blood, obtained before the fourth cycle of nivolumab. The CDR3 coding sequence is TGTGCCAGCAGTGCTCAGGGTGGCATTCTTACTGAAGCTTTCTTT. Translated: CASSAQGGILTEAFF.